The present TCR beta chain was sequenced within a study of blood T cell repertoires in COVID-19 (dated by TCRdb to 2019 to 2021). With regard to the full study: Collaborator samples came from the United States, Italy and Spain and covered acute and convalescent phases of COVID-19. The samples were drawn from two sources: the first 160 participants of the ongoing ImmuneRACE study, and 1,000 to 1,500 subjects contributed by 6 global collaborators. A de-identified subject ID, COVID-19 status, age in years and sex were almost always included in the sample metadata. A freely available public database, intended as a resource for researchers studying the immune response to SARS-CoV-2, is where the repertoires were released. Where available, HLA class I and class II types were obtained from metadata supplied by the sample provider rather than from assay-based typing. Deeply sampled blood TCRbeta repertoires from subjects exposed to, actively infected with, or recovered from COVID-19 were included in the dataset. The material from the prospective study consisted of cDNA or gDNA derived from T cells, B-cell-depleted T cells, or PBMCs.

Another Seattle source contributed samples from volunteer blood donors who had recovered from COVID-19. The collaborating institutions used their own protocols to collect whole blood in K2EDTA tubes. For TCRbeta analysis, collaborators shipped samples in one of three forms: frozen whole blood, isolated PBMCs, or DNA extracted from either of those sample types. The CDR3 sequence holds 16 residues, the cysteine and phenylalanine included. The retained sequence is limited to the CDR3, 48 bases, with the frame set at the first base. The germline V gene yields MDHEN for CDR1 and SYDVKM for CDR2. V loses 4 bases of germline sequence and J loses 1 base, and the interval between the two ends is 16 bases. A remark on this clone: The specificity of this receptor is unknown. No base qualities exist here, and no much larger clone lies one base off it.

Findings and caveats that apply to the study as a whole: Clinical and demographic metadata were provided uncurated, with the amount varying by source and participant.

TCRbeta CDR3 regions were amplified from genomic DNA by means of the immunoSEQ Assay, a bias-controlled multiplex PCR. Concerning the study's data processing: The number of nucleated cells in each sample was estimated from the amplification of reference gene primers within the assay. To quantify the absolute abundance of each unique TCRbeta CDR3 rearrangement, sequence reads were collapsed and filtered. Productive Simpson clonality was computed per sample as the square root of Simpson's diversity index over productive rearrangements. TCRdb limited this immuneACCESS table to in-frame rearrangements with V and J called. A share of clones is missing; checked studies link under half to unresolved V genes, and the rest is unexplained. Clonal size and the V and J genes are those of that table, whereas D and trimming came from the DNA. The sample table shows 250,000 to 300,000 clones, and around 89% are seen once. The biggest ten clones account for 5.5% to 7% of the sample.

The TCR originated in a woman aged 25 to 45 who had recovered from COVID-19. Recombination linked TRBV28 to TRBJ1-1; the D gene lacks a confident call. Input material: peripheral blood. CDR3 region: CASSSHLPDKNTEAFF. The nucleotide sequence reads TGTGCCAGCAGTTCTCACCTCCCCGACAAGAACACTGAAGCTTTCTTT. The full variable domain, completed from the reference TRBV28 and TRBJ1-1 proteins outside the CDR3, reads DVKVTQSSRYLVKRTGEKVFLECVQDMDHENMFWYRQDPGLGLRLIYFSYDVKMKEKGDIPEGYSVSREKKERFSLILESASTNQTSMYLCASSSHLPDKNTEAFFGQGTRLTVV.